The TCR beta chain under discussion was sequenced for a study of blood T cell repertoires in COVID-19. This clone was counted once. Per germline, CDR1 KGHSH and CDR2 LQKENI. This CDR3 spans 13 amino acids. Trimming left V 3 bases short and J 1 base short, with 6 bases between. TCRdb's table, derived via immunoSEQ multiplex PCR, lists solely in-frame clones and lacks some. The sample has 350,000 to 400,000 clones; around 88% are singletons. The rearrangement uses TRBV18 and TRBJ2-5, with D possibly being TRBD1 (6 bases). The TCR comes from a woman aged 55 to 70 with COVID-19, enrolled during active disease. Sequenced input: peripheral blood. CDR3 nucleotides: TGTGCCAGCTCACCGGACAGCCAAGAGACCCAGTACTTC. As protein: CASSPDSQETQYF.